This section outlines one TCR beta chain sequence together with its context. The antigen is not known. Trimming shortened V by 3 bases and J by 7 bases, and 6 bases separated the two germline ends. This CDR3 spans 12 amino acids. Looked up from germline, CDR1 is SGHVS and CDR2 is FQNEAQ. This record belongs to a study of OX40 agonist ivuxolimab in advanced cancers. Using immunoSEQ multiplex PCR, the repertoire was profiled, and TCRdb retains in-frame clones only, with some absent. Of around 69,000 clones listed, roughly 80% were seen once; the top ten hold 0.65% to 0.85%. The study's findings and limits: At 0.1 to 3.0 mg/kg and by week 6, CD4+ and CD8+ T cells in the blood had expanded clonally.

This TCR was recovered from an adult with an advanced solid tumor such as melanoma, head and neck, liver or kidney cancer. The sample consisted of CD4+ or CD8+ T cells sorted from blood, taken in a trial of the OX40 agonist ivuxolimab. The V call is TRBV7-8, the J call TRBJ2-2, with no clear D. The CDR3 region is CASSFLHGELFF. CDR3 DNA: TGTGCCAGCAGCTTTCTCCACGGGGAGCTGTTTTTT.